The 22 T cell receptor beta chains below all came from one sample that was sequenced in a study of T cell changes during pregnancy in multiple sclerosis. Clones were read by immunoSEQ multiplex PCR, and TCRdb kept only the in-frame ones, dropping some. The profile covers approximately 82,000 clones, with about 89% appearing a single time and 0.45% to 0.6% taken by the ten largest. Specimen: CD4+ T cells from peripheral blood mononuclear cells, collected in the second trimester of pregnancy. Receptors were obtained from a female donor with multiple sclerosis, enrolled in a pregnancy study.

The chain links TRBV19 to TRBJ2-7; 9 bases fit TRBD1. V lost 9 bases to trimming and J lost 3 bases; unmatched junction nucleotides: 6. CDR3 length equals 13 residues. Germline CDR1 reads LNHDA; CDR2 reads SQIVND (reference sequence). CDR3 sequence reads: CASRRDRDYEQYF. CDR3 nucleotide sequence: TGTGCCAGCCGCCGGGACAGGGACTACGAGCAGTACTTC. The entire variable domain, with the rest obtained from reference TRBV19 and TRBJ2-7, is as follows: DGGITQSPKYLFRKEGQNVTLSCEQNLNHDAMYWYRQDPGQGLRLIYYSQIVNDFQKGDIAEGYSVSREKKESFPLTVTSAQKNPTAFYLCASRRDRDYEQYFGPGTRLTVT.

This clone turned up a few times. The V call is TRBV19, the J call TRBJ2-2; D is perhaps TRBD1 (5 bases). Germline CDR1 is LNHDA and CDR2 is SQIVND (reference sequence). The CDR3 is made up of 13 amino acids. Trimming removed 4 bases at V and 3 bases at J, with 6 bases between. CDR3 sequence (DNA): TGTGCCAGTAGTAGACAGTACACCGGGGAGCTGTTTTTT. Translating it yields CASSRQYTGELFF.

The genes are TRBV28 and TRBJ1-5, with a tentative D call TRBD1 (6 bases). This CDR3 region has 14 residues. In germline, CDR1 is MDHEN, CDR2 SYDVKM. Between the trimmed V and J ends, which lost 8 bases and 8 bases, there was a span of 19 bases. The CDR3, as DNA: TGTGCCAGCGAACAGGGAAGGGGATCAAAGCCCCAGCATTTT. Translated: CASEQGRGSKPQHF.

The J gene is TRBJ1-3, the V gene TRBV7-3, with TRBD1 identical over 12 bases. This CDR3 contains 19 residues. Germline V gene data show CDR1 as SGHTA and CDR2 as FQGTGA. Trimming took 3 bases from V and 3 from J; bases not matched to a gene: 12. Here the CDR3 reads CASSLGPGQGASLGNTIYF. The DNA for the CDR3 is TGTGCCAGCAGCTTGGGCCCGGGACAGGGGGCGTCTCTTGGAAACACCATATATTTT.

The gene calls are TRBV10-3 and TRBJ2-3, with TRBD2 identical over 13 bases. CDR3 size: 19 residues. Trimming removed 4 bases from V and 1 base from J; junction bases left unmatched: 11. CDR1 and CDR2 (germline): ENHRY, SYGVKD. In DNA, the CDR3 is TGTGCCATCAGTGGACTAGCGGGGGGTTCTGAGAGACGCACAGATACGCAGTATTTT. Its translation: CAISGLAGGSERRTDTQYF.

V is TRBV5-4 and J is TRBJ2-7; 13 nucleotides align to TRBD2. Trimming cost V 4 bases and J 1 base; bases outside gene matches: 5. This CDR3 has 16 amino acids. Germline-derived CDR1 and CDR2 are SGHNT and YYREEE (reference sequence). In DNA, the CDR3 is TGTGCCAGCAGCCTCGGGACTAGCGGGATGTCCTACGAGCAGTACTTC. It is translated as CASSLGTSGMSYEQYF.

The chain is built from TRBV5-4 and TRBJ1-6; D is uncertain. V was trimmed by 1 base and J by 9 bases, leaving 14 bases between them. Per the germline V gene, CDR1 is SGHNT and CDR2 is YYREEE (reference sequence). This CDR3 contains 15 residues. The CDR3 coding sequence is TGTGCCAGCAGCTTGAAGGGCGGGCCCAGTTCACCCCTCCACTTT. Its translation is CASSLKGGPSSPLHF.

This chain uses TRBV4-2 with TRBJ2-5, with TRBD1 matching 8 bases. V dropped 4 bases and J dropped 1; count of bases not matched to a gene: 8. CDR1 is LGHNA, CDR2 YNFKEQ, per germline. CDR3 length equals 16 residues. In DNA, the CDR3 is TGTGCCAGCAGCCCCTCCGGACAGGGAACCCAAGAGACCCAGTACTTC. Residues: CASSPSGQGTQETQYF.

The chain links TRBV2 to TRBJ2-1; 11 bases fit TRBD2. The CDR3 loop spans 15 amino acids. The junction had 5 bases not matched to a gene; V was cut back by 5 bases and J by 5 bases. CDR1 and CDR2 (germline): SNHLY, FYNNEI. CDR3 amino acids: CASSRTSGLNNEQFF. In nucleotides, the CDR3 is TGTGCCAGCAGTAGGACTAGCGGGCTTAACAATGAGCAGTTCTTC.

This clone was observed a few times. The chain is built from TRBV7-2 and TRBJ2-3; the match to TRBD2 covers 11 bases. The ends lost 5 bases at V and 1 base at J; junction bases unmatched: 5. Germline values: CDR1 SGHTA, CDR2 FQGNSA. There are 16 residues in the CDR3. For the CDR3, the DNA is TGTGCCAGCAGCACAAGACTAGCGGGGCGCACAGATACGCAGTATTTT. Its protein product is CASSTRLAGRTDTQYF.

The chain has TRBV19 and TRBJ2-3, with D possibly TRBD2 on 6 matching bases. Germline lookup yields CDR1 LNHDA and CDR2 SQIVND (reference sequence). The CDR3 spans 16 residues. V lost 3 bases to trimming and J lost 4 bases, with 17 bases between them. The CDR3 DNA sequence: TGTGCCAGTAGTATTATCCCGGGAGTCGCGGCAGATACGCAGTATTTT. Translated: CASSIIPGVAADTQYF.

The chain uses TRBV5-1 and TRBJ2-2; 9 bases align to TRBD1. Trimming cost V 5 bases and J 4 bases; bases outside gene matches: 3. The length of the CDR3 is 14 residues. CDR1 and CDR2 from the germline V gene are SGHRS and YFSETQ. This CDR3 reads CASRGQGGTGELFF. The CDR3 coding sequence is TGCGCCAGCAGGGGACAGGGTGGCACCGGGGAGCTGTTTTTT.

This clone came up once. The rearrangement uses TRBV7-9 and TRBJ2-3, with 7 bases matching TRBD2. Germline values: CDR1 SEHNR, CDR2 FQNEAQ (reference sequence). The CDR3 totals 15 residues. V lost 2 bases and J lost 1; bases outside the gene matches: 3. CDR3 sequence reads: CASSLPSGGTDTQYF. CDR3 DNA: TGTGCCAGCAGCTTACCTAGCGGCGGCACAGATACGCAGTATTTT.

DNA for the CDR3: TGTGCCAGCAGCGGGGGACTCGACCAAGCTAACTATGGCTACACCTTC. The encoded protein is CASSGGLDQANYGYTF. The chain carries TRBV9 and TRBJ1-2; TRBD1 is a possible D gene (5 bases). The germline V gene has CDR1 SGDLS and CDR2 YYNGEE. The CDR3 is made up of 16 amino acids. Trimming took off 3 bases at V and 0 bases at J, with 15 bases between the two ends. Full variable domain (remainder filled in from reference TRBV9 and TRBJ1-2): DSGVTQTPKHLITATGQRVTLRCSPRSGDLSVYWYQQSLDQGLQFLIQYYNGEERAKGNILERFSAQQFPDLHSELNLSSLELGDSALYFCASSGGLDQANYGYTFGSGTRLTVV.

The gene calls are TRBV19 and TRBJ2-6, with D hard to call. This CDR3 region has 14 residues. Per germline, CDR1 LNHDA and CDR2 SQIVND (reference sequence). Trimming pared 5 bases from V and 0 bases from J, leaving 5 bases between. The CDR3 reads CASSRSSGANVLTF. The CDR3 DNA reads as TGTGCCAGTAGTCGTTCCTCTGGGGCCAACGTCCTGACTTTC.

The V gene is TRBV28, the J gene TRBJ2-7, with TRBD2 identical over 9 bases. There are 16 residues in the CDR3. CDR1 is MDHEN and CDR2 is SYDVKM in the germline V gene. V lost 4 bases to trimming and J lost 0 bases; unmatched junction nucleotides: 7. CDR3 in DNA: TGTGCCAGCAGTTACCCGTGGCGGGAGGGCTCCTACGAGCAGTACTTC. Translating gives CASSYPWREGSYEQYF.

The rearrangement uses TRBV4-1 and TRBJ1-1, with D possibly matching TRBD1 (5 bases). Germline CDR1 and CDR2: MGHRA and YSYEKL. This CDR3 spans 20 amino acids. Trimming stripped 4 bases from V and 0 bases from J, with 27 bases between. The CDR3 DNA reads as TGCGCCAGCAGCCCACTCTTCCGCAACAAAGACAGCTACATGAACACTGAAGCTTTCTTT. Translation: CASSPLFRNKDSYMNTEAFF.

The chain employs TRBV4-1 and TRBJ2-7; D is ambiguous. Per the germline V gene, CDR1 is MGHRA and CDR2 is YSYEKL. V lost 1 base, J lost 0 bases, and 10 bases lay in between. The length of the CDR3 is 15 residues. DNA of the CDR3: TGCGCCAGCAGCCAAGTATACCTGAGCTCCTACGAGCAGTACTTC. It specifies CASSQVYLSSYEQYF.

CDR3 in amino acids: CASSSGEPYNEQFF. CDR3 DNA sequence: TGTGCCAGCAGCTCCGGGGAGCCCTACAATGAGCAGTTCTTC. The chain uses TRBV7-3 and TRBJ2-1, with D perhaps TRBD2 (5 bases). This CDR3 spans 14 amino acids. In germline, CDR1 is SGHTA, CDR2 FQGTGA. The V and J ends lost 4 bases and 2 bases respectively, with 9 bases between them.

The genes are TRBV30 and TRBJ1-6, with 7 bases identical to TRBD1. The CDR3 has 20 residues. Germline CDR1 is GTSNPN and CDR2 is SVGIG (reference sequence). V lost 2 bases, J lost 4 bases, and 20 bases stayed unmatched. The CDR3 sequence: CAWSLSIWDRKASYNSPLHF. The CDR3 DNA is TGTGCCTGGAGTTTGTCCATTTGGGACAGAAAAGCCAGTTATAATTCACCCCTCCACTTT.

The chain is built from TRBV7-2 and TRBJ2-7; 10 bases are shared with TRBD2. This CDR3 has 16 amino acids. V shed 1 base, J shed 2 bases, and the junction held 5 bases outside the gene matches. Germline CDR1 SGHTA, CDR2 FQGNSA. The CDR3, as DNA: TGTGCCAGCAGCTTAGGCGGGCTAGCGGGGGCCTACGAGCAGTACTTC. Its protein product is CASSLGGLAGAYEQYF.

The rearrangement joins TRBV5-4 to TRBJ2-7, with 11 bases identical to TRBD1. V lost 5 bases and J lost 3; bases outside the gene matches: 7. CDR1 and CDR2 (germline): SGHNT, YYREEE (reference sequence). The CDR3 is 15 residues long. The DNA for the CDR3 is TGTGCCAGCAGTCGGACAGGGGGCCGAAGCTACGAGCAGTACTTC. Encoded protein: CASSRTGGRSYEQYF.